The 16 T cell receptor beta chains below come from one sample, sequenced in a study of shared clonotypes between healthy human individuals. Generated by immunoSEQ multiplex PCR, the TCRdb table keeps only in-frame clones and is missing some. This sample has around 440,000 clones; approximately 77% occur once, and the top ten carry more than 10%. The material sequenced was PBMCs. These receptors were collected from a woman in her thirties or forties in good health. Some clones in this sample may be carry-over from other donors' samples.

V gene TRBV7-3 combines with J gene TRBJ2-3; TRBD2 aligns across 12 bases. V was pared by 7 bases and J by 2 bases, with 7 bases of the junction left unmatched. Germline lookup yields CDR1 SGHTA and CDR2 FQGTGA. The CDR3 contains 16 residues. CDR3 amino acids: CASKRLAGEYTDTQYF. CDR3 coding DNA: TGTGCCAGCAAACGACTAGCGGGAGAATACACAGATACGCAGTATTTT.

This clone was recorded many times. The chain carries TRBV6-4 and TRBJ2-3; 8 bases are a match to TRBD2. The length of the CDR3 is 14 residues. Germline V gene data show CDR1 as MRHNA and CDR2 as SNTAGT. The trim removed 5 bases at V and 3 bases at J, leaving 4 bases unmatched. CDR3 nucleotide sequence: TGTGCCAGCAGTAAGCAGCGGGAGACAGATACGCAGTATTTT. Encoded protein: CASSKQRETDTQYF.

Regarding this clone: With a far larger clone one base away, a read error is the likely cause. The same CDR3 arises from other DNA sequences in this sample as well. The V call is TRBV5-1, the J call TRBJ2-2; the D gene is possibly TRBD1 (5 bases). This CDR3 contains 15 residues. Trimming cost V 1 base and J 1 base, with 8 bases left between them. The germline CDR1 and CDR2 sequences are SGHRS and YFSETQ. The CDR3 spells CASSLYRLNTGELFF. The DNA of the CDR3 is TGCGCCAGCAGCTTGTACAGGCTGAACACCGGGGAGCTGTTTTTT.

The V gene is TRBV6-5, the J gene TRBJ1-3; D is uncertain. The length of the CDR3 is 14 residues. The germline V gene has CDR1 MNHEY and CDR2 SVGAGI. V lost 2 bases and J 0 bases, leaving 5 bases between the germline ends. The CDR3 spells CASSYGSSGNTIYF. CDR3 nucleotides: TGTGCCAGCAGTTACGGAAGCTCTGGAAACACCATATATTTT.

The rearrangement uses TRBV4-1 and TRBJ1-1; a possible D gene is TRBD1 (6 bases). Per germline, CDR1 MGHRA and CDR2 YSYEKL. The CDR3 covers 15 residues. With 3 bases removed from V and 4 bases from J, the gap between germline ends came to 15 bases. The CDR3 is CASSQGRGRVTEAFF. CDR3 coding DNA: TGCGCCAGCAGCCAGGGCAGGGGCAGGGTCACTGAAGCTTTCTTT.

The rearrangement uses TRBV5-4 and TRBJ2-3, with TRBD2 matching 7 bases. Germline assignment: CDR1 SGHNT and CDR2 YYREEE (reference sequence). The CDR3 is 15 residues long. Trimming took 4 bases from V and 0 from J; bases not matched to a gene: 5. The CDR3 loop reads CASSQGGGSTDTQYF. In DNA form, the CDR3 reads TGTGCCAGCAGCCAGGGCGGGGGTAGCACAGATACGCAGTATTTT.

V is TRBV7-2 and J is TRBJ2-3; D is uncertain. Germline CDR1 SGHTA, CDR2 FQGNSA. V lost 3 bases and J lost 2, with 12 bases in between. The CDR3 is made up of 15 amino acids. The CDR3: CASSFMGSNTDTQYF. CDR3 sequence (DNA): TGTGCCAGCAGCTTTATGGGATCAAACACAGATACGCAGTATTTT.

DNA of the CDR3: TGTGCCAGCAGCTTAAATAGTGGGAGTGTTGACGAGCAGTACTTC. This encodes CASSLNSGSVDEQYF. The chain carries TRBV7-6 and TRBJ2-7, with D perhaps TRBD2 (5 bases). The CDR3 spans 15 residues. CDR1 SGHVS and CDR2 FNYEAQ come from the germline V gene. Trimming removed 2 bases at V and 5 bases at J, with 16 bases between.

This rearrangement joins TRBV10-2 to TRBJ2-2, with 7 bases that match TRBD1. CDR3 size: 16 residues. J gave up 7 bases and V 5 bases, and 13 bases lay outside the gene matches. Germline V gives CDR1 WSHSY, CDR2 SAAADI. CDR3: CASSYRQGVDGGELFF. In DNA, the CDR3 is TGCGCCAGCAGTTATAGGCAGGGGGTGGATGGCGGGGAGCTGTTTTTT.

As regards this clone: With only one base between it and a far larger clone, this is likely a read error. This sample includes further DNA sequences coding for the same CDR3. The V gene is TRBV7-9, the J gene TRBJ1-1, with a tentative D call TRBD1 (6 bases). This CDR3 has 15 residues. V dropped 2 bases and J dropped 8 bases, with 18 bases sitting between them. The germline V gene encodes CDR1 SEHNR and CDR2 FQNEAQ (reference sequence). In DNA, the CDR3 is TGTGCCAGCAGCTTACGGAGGGCCCTGGGGGCCGAAGCTTTCTTT. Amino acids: CASSLRRALGAEAFF. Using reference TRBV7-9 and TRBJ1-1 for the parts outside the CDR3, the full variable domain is DTGVSQNPRHKITKRGQNVTFRCDPISEHNRLYWYRQTLGQGPEFLTYFQNEAQLEKSRLLSDRFSAERPKGSFSTLEIQRTEQGDSAMYLCASSLRRALGAEAFFGQGTRLTVV.

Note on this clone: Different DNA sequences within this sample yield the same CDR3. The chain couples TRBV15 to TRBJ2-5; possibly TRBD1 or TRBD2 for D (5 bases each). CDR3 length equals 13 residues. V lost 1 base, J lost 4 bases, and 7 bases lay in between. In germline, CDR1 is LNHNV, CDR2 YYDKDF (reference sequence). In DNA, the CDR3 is TGTGCCACCAGCAGAGCGAGGGGAGAGACCCAGTACTTC. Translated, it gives CATSRARGETQYF.

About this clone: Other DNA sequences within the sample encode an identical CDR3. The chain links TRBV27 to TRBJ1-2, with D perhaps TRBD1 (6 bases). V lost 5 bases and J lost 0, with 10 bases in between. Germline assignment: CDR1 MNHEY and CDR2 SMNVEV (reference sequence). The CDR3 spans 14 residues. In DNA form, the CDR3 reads TGTGCCAGCAGTCCCCGACAGGCTAACTATGGCTACACCTTC. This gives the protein CASSPRQANYGYTF.

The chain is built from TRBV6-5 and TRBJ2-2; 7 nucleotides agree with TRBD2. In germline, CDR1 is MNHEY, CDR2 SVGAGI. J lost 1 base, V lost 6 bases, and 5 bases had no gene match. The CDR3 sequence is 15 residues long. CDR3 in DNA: TGTGCCAGCAGGTCCGGGACTAAGAACACCGGGGAGCTGTTTTTT. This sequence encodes CASRSGTKNTGELFF.

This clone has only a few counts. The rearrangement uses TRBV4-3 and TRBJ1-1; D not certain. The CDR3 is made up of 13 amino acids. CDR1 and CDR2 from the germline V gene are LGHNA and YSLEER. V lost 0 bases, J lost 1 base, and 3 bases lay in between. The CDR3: CASSQDKNTEAFF. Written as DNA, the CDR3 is TGCGCCAGCAGCCAAGACAAGAACACTGAAGCTTTCTTT.

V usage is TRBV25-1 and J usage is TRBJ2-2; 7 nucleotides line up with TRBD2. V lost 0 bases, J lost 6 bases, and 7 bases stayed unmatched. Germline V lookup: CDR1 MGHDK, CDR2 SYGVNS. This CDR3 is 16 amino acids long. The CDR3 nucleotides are TGTGCCAGCAGTGAATACGATGGGACTAACGCCGGGGAGCTGTTTTTT. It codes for CASSEYDGTNAGELFF.

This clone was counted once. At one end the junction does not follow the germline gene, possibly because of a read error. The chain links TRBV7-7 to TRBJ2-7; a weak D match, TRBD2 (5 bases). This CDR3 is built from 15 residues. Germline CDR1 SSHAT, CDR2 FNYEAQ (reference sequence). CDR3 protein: CASSPGFGVRYEQYF. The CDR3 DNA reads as TGTGCTAGCAGCCCAGGATTCGGGGTGAGGTACGAGCAGTACTTC.